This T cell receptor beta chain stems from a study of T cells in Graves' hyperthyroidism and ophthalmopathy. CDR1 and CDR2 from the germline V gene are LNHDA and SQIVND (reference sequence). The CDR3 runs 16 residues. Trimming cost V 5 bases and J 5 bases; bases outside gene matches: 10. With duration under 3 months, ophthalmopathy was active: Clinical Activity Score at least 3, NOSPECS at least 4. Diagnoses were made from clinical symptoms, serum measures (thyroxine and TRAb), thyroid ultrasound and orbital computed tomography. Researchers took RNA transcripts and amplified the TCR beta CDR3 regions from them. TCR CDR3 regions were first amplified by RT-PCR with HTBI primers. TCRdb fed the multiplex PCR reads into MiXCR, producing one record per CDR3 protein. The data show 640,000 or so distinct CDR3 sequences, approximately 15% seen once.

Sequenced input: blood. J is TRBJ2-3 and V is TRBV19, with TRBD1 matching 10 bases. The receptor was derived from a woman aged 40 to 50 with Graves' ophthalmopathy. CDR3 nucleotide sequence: TGTGCCAGTAGTGGGTACCGGGACAGGGGTCAAGATACGCAGTATTTT. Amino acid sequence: CASSGYRDRGQDTQYF.